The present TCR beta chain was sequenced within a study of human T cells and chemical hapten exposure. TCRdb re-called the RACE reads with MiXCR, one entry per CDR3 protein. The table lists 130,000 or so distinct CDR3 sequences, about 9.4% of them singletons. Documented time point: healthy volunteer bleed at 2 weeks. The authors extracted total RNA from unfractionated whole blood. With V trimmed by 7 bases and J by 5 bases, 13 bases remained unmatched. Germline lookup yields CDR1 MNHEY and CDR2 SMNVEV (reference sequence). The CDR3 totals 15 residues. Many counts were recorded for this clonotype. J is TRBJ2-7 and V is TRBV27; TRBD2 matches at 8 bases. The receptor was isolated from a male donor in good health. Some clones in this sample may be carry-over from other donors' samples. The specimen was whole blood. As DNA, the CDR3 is TGTGCCAGCACCCTAAACTGGACTAGCAGCGACGAGCAGTACTTC. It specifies CASTLNWTSSDEQYF.